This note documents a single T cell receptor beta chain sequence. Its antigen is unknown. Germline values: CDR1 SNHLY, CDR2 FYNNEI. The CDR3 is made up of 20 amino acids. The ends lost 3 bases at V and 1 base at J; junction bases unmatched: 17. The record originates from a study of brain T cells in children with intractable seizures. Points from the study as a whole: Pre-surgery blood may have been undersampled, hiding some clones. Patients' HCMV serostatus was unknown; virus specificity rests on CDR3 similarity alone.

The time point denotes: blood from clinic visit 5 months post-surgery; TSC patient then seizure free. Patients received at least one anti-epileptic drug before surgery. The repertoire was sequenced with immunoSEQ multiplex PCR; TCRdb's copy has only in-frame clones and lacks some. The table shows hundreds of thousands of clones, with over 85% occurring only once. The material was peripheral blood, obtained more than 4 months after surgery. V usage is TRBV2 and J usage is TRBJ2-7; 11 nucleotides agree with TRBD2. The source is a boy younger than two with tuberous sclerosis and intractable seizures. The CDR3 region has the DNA TGTGCCAGCAGTGATTGGAAACTAGCGGGAGATCGAGTCGGATCCTACGAGCAGTACTTC. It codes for CASSDWKLAGDRVGSYEQYF.